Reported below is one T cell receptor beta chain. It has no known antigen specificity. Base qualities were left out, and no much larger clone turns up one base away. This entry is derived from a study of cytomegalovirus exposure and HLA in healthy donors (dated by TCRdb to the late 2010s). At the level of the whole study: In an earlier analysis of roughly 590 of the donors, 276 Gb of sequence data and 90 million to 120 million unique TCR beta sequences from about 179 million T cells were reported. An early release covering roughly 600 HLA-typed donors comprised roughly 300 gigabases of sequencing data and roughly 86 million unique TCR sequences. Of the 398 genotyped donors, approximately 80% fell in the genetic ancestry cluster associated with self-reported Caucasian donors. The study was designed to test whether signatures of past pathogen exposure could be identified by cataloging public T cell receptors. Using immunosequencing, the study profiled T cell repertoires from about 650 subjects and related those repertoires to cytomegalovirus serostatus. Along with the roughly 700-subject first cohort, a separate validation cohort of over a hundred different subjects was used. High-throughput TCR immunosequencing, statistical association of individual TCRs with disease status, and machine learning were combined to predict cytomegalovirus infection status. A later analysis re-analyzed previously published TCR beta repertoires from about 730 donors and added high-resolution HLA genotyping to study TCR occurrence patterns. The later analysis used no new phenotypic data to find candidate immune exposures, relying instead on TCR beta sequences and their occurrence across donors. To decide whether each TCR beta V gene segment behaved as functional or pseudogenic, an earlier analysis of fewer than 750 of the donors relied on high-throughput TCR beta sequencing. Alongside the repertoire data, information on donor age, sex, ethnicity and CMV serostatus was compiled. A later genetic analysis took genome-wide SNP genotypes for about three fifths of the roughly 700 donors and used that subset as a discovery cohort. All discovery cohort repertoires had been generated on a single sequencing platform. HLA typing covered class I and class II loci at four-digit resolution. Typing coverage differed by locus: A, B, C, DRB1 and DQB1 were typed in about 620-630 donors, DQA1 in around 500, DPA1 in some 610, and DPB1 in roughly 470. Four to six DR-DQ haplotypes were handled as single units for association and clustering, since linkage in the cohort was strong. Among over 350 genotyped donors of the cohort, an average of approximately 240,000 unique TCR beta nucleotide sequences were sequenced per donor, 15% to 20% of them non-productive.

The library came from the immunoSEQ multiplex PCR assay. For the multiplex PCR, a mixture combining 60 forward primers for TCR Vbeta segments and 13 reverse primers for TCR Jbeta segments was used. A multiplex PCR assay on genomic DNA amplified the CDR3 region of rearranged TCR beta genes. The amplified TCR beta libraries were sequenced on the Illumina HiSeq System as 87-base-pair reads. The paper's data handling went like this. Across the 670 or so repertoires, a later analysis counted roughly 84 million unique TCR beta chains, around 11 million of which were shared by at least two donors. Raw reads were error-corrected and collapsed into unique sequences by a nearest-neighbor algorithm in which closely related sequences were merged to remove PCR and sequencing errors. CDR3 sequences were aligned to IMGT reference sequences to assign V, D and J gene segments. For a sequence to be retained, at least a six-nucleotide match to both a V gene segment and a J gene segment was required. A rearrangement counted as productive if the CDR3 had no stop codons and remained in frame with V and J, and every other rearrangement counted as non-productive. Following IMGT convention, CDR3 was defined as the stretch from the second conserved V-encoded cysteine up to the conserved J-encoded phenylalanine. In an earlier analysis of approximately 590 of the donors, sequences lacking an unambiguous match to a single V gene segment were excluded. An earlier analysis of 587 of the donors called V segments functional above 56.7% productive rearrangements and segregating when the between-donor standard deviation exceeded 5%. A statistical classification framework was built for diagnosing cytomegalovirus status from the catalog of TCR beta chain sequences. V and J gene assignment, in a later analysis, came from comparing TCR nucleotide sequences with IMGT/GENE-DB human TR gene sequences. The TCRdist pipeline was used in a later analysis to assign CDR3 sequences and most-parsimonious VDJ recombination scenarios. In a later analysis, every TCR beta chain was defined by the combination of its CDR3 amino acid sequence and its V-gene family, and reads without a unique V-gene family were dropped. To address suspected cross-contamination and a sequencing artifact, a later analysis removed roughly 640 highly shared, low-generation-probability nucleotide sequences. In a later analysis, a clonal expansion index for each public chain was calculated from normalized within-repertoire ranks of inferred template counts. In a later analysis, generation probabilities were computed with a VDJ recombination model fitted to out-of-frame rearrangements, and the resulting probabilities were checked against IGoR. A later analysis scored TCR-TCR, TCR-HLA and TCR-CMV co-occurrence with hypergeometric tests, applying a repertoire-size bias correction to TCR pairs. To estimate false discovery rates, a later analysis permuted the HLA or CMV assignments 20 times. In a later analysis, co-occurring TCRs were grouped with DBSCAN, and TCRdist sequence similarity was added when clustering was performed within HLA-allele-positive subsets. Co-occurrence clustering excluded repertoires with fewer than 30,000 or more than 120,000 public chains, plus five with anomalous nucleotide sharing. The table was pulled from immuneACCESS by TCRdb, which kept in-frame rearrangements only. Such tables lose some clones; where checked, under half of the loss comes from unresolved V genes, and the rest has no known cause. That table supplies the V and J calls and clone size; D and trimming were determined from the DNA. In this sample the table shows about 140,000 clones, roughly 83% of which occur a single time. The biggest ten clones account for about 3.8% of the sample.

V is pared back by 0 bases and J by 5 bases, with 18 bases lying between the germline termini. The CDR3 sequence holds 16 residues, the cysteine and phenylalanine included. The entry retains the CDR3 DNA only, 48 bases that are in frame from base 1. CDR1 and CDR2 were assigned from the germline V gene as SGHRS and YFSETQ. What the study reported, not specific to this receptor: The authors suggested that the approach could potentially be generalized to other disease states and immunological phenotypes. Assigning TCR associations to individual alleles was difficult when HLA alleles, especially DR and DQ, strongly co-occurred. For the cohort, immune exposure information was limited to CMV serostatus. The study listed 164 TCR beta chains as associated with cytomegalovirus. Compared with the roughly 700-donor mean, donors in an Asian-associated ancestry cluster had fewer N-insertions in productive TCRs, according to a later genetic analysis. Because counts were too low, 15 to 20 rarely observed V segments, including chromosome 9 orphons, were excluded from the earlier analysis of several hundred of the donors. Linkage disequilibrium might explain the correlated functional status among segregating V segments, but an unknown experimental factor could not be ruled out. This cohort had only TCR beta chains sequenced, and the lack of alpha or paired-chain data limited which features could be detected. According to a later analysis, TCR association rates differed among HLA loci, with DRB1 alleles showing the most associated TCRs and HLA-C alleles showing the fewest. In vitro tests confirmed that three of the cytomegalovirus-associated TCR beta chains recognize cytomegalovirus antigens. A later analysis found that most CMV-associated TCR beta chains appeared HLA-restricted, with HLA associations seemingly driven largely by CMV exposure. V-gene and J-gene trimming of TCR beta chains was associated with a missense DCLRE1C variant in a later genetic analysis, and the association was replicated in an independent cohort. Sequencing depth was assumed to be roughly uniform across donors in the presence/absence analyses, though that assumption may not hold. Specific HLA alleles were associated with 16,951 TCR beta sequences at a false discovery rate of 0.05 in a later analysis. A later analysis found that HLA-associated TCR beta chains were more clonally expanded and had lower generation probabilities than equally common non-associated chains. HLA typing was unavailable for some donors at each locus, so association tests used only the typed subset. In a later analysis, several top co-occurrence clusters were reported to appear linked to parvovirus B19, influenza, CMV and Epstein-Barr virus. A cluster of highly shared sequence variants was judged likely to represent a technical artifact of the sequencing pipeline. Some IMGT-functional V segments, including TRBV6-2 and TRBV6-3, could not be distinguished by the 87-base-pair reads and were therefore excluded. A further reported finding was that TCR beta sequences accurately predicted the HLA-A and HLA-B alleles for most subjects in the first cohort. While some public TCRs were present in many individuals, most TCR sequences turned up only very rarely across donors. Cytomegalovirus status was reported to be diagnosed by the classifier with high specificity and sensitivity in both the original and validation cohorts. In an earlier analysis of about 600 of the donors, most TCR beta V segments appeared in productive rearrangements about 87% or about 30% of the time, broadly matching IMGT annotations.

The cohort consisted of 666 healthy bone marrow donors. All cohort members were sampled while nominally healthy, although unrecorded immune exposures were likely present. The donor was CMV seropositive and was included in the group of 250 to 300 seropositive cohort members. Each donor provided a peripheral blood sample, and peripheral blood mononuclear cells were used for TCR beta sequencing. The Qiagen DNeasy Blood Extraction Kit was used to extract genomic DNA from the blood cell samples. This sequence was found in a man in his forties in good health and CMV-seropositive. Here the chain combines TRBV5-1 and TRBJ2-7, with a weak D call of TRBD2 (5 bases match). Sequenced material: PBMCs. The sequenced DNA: TGCGCCAGCAGCTTGGATCTTCCAGGAGGAGGAGACGAGCAGTACTTC. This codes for CASSLDLPGGGDEQYF.